This paragraph reports one T cell receptor beta chain. The antigen remains unidentified. The sample originates from a study of T cell responses to AZD1222 COVID-19 vaccine. Data came from immunoSEQ multiplex PCR; TCRdb stores just in-frame clones and leaves some out. The sample lists about 160,000 clones, approximately 90% occurring once. This CDR3 comprises 16 residues. Germline V gene sequence: CDR1 LGHNA, CDR2 YNFKEQ. Trimming left V 4 bases short and J 1 base short, with 14 bases between. Second-dose recipients at about 4 or about 12 weeks were treated as one pooled group. Study-level results: The donors showed a predominance of white British ancestry and of females, with possible underestimation of clonal diversity. Nearly half of unique spike-specific TCRs reportedly avoided B.1.351 and B.1.1.7 mutated regions. Researchers report vaccine-associated CD4 TCRs spanning spike, with dominance at 160-218 and 743-854.

This clonotype was obtained from an adult who received the AZD1222 COVID-19 vaccine. V usage is TRBV4-2 and J usage is TRBJ1-3; D perhaps matches TRBD1 (5 bases). The specimen was peripheral blood, collected 28 days after the second AZD1222 dose. CDR3 amino acids: CASSPQGRQSGNTIYF. Here the CDR3 DNA reads TGTGCCAGCAGCCCCCAGGGCCGACAATCTGGAAACACCATATATTTT.